This T cell receptor beta chain was recorded in a study of blood T cells in healthy people across ages. Study-wide results and limits: Observed TCR beta diversity per million T cells went down as age went up. This fall followed a roughly linear course with age. Among long-lived donors, naive CD4+ cells were more numerous and diversity higher than in aged donors.

Primed by a sample-barcoded 5' primer and a J-beta primer mix, a second PCR proceeded for 7 to 11 cycles. No fewer than 3 million CDR3-containing paired-end reads came from each sample. One entry per CDR3 protein, called by TCRdb with MiXCR from the 5' RACE reads. The data show approximately 700,000 distinct CDR3 sequences, with approximately 29% seen just once and 15% held by the top ten. The germline V and J ends were trimmed by 4 bases and 10 bases, with 15 bases remaining between them. Germline V gene data show CDR1 as SGDLS and CDR2 as YYNGEE. This CDR3 comprises 12 residues. Healthy individuals of Caucasian origin from Russia, aged about 6 to 100, served as donors. The sample holds many counts of this clonotype. The antigen is unknown.

Specimen: blood. This TCR came from a woman aged 80 or over in good health. J is TRBJ2-7 and V is TRBV9; the D call may be TRBD1 or TRBD2 (5 bases each). The CDR3 nucleotides read TGTGCCAGCAGCCCCCACAACGGGGACCAGTACTTC. It encodes CASSPHNGDQYF.